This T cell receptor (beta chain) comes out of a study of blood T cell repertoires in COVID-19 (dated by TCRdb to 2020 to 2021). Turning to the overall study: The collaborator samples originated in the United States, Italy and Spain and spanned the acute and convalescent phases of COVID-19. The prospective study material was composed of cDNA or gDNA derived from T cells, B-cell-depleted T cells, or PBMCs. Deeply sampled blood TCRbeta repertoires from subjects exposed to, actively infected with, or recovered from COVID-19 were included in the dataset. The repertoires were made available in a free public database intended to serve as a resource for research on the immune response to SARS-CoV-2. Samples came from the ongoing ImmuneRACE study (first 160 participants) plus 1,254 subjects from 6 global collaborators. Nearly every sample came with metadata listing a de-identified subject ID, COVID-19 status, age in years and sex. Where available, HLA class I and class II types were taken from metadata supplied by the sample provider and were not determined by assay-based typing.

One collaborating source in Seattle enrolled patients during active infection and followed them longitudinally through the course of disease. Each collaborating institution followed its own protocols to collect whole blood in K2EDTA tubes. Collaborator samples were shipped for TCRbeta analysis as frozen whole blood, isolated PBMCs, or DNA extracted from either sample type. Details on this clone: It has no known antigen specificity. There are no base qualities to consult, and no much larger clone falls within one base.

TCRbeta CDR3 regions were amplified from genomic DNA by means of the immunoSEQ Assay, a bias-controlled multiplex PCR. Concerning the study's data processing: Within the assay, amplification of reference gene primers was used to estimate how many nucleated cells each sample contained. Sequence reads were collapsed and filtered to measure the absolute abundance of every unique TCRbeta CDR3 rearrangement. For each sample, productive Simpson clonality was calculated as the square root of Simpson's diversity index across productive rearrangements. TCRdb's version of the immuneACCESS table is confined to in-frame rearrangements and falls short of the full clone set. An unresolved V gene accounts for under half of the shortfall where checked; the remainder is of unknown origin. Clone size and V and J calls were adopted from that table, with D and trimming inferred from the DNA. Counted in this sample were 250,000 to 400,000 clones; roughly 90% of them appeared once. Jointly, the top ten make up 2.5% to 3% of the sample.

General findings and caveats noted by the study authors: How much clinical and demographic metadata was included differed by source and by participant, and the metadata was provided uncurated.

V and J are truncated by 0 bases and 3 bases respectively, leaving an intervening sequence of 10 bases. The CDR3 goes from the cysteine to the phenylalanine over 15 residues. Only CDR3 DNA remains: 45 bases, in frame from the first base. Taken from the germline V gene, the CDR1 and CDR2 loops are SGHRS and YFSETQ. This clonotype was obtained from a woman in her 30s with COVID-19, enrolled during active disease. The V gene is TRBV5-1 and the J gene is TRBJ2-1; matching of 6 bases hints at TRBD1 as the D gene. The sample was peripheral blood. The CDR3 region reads CASSLASDSYNEQFF. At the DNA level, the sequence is TGCGCCAGCAGCTTGGCGTCGGACAGCTACAATGAGCAGTTCTTC.